The rows below give T cell receptor beta chains drawn from one sample of a study of control samples from healthy donors and cancer patients. The data were produced by immunoSEQ multiplex PCR, yet TCRdb's version contains in-frame clones alone and is incomplete. This sample has about 150,000 clones, with roughly 93% found just once. The sequencing input was blood. These receptors were obtained from a man aged 50-60 years in good health. CDR3s include the opening cysteine and the closing phenylalanine or tryptophan. The D gene is left open where the match is weak. Some rows mark clone size as missing; the rest say once, few, many or name a class of expanded clone.

TRBD2,TRBJ2-2,NA,TRBV4-2,TGTGCCAGCAGCCAAACCGGGACTAGCGGGAGGGCCTCCGGGGAGCTGTTTTTT,CASSQTGTSGRASGELFF
NA,TRBJ2-2,NA,TRBV7-3,TGTGCCAGCAGCCCCGGACTGCTTGCGAACACCGGGGAGCTGTTTTTT,CASSPGLLANTGELFF
NA,TRBJ2-7,NA,TRBV5-1,TGCGCCAGCAGCGTAGTCGCTAGTAGTGGCTACGAGCAGTACTTC,CASSVVASSGYEQYF
NA,TRBJ2-2,NA,TRBV11-1,TGTGCCAGCAGCTTAATGGGACGAAGCGCCGGGGAGCTGTTTTTT,CASSLMGRSAGELFF
NA,TRBJ2-1,NA,TRBV11-2,TGTGCCAGCAGCCCCCCCGGGGCAGGGCGGAATGAGCAGTTCTTC,CASSPPGAGRNEQFF
NA,TRBJ1-1,once,TRBV25-1,TGTGCCAGCAGTGGAGGGGAAGCTTTCTTT,CASSGGEAFF
TRBD2,TRBJ2-3,NA,TRBV5-1,TGCGCCAGCAGCTTGGTGTCTAGCGGGCCAGGGGATACGCAGTATTTT,CASSLVSSGPGDTQYF
NA,TRBJ2-1,NA,TRBV7-2,TGTGCCAGCAGCGCCCCGGGACCAGGGTACAATGAGCAGTTCTTC,CASSAPGPGYNEQFF
TRBD2,TRBJ2-1,NA,TRBV7-3,TGTGCCAGCAGCTCCGCGGGAGTGAATGAGCAGTTCTTC,CASSSAGVNEQFF
TRBD1,TRBJ1-3,NA,TRBV7-9,TGTGCCAGCAGCGCCCGGGACAGGGGTTCTGGAAACACCATATATTTT,CASSARDRGSGNTIYF